The next 20 T cell receptor beta chains were all read from a single sample in a study of cytomegalovirus exposure and HLA in healthy donors (dated 2017 in TCRdb). Library method: the immunoSEQ multiplex PCR assay. A mixture of 60 forward primers for TCR Vbeta segments and 13 reverse primers for TCR Jbeta segments was used in the multiplex PCR. TCRdb took over this immuneACCESS table, retaining in-frame rearrangements with V and J assigned. Such tables are incomplete; in checked studies, under half of the missing clones stem from an unresolved V gene, and the remainder is unexplained. The sample table gives around 76,000 clones. Approximately 0.81% of the sample rests with the top ten. Material for sequencing was PBMCs. The source of these receptors is a boy younger than 18 in good health and CMV-seronegative.

The chain uses TRBV28 and TRBJ1-2; weak D call: TRBD1 (6 bases). The CDR3 is 13 residues long. With 6 bases removed from V and 4 bases from J, the gap between germline ends came to 12 bases. Germline values: CDR1 MDHEN, CDR2 SYDVKM. Written as DNA, the CDR3 is TGTGCCAGCAGCCTTGGACAGACCTATGGCTACACCTTC. Protein product: CASSLGQTYGYTF.

The V gene is TRBV19, the J gene TRBJ2-3; TRBD2 matches at 13 bases. Trimming at V came to 8 bases and at J to 3 bases, leaving 14 bases not matched to a gene. Germline V gene sequence: CDR1 LNHDA, CDR2 SQIVND (reference sequence). This CDR3 has 18 amino acids. The CDR3 DNA reads TGTGCCAGTCTTCGTAGGGGAGGACTAGCGGGAGAAACAGATACGCAGTATTTT. Translating it yields CASLRRGGLAGETDTQYF.

The chain is built from TRBV10-3 and TRBJ1-4, with D unresolved. V was clipped by 0 bases and J by 7 bases, with 15 bases between them. Per germline, CDR1 ENHRY and CDR2 SYGVKD. The CDR3 spans 16 residues. The CDR3 DNA sequence: TGTGCCATCAGTGAGTCGGGCCTGGGAGTGGGTGAAAAACTGTTTTTT. Residues: CAISESGLGVGEKLFF.

This chain links TRBV5-6 with TRBJ2-5; 15 positions agree with TRBD2. This CDR3 is 17 amino acids long. Looked up from germline, CDR1 is SGHDT and CDR2 is YYEEEE. After removal of 2 bases from V and 5 bases from J, the junction contained 7 bases not matched to a gene. CDR3 protein: CASSLGLAGGPLETQYF. CDR3 coding DNA: TGTGCCAGCAGCTTAGGACTAGCGGGAGGGCCTCTCGAGACCCAGTACTTC.

The gene calls are TRBV2 and TRBJ2-1, with 12 positions matching TRBD2. The CDR3 is made up of 16 amino acids. With 7 bases clipped from V and 0 bases from J, the junction kept 4 bases outside the gene matches. The germline V gene encodes CDR1 SNHLY and CDR2 FYNNEI. DNA of the CDR3: TGTGCCAGCACACTAGCGGGGGGAAGCTCCTACAATGAGCAGTTCTTC. Its protein product is CASTLAGGSSYNEQFF.

This chain uses TRBV4-1 with TRBJ1-4; D perhaps matches TRBD1 (6 bases). The germline CDR1 and CDR2 sequences are MGHRA and YSYEKL. The V and J ends lost 4 bases and 2 bases respectively, with 20 bases between them. This CDR3 region has 18 residues. CDR3 protein: CASSLYLLAGVTNEKLFF. CDR3 in DNA: TGCGCCAGCAGCCTTTACCTGCTAGCAGGGGTGACTAATGAAAAACTGTTTTTT.

CDR3 loop: CASSPVRLAGGASTDTQYF. Here the CDR3 DNA reads TGTGCCAGCTCACCGGTTCGGCTAGCGGGAGGGGCTAGCACAGATACGCAGTATTTT. V gene TRBV18 combines with J gene TRBJ2-3; 12 nucleotides agree with TRBD2. CDR1 is KGHSH and CDR2 is LQKENI in the germline V gene. Trimming took 3 bases from V and 0 from J; bases not matched to a gene: 10. CDR3 length equals 19 residues.

The chain recombines TRBV4-1 with TRBJ1-3, with D maybe TRBD1 (6 bases). Trimming stripped 2 bases from V and 0 bases from J, with 14 bases between. From germline, CDR1 is MGHRA and CDR2 YSYEKL. This CDR3 comprises 17 residues. The CDR3 loop reads CASSQIMTGLSGNTIYF. CDR3 nucleotide sequence: TGCGCCAGCAGCCAAATAATGACAGGACTCTCTGGAAACACCATATATTTT.

V gene TRBV9 combines with J gene TRBJ1-1; a weak D match, TRBD1 (6 bases). Germline lookup yields CDR1 SGDLS and CDR2 YYNGEE. The CDR3 runs to 15 residues. V was clipped by 3 bases and J by 3 bases, with 15 bases between them. The CDR3 spells CASSAPGDPDTEAFF. The CDR3, as DNA: TGTGCCAGCAGCGCCCCAGGGGATCCCGACACTGAAGCTTTCTTT.

The rearrangement uses TRBV6-1 and TRBJ2-3, with TRBD2 matching over 10 bases. With 2 bases clipped from V and 6 bases from J, the junction kept 20 bases outside the gene matches. The CDR3 is 20 residues long. Germline loops: CDR1 MNHNS, CDR2 SASEGT. This CDR3 reads CASSEWLLAGVRGAGDTQYF. In DNA, the CDR3 is TGTGCCAGCAGTGAATGGCTTCTAGCGGGAGTAAGGGGGGCGGGCGATACGCAGTATTTT.

V is TRBV6-5 and J is TRBJ2-5; TRBD1 aligns across 9 bases. In germline, CDR1 is MNHEY, CDR2 SVGAGI. This CDR3 contains 15 residues. The V and J ends lost 5 bases and 1 base, in that order; junction bases with no gene match: 5. The CDR3 sequence: CASSVGQGSQETQYF. Here the CDR3 DNA reads TGTGCCAGCAGTGTCGGACAGGGGAGCCAAGAGACCCAGTACTTC.

This chain links TRBV7-6 with TRBJ1-6, with D unclear. This CDR3 has 16 residues. Per the germline V gene, CDR1 is SGHVS and CDR2 is FNYEAQ. The ends were cut back, 5 bases at V and 7 bases at J, with 18 bases in the middle. The CDR3 loop is CASSSGVRATNSPLHF. The CDR3 DNA is TGTGCCAGCAGCAGCGGGGTCCGGGCCACGAATTCACCCCTCCACTTT.

This rearrangement joins TRBV19 to TRBJ2-7, with a possible D match to TRBD2 (6 bases). The ends were cut back, 3 bases at V and 6 bases at J, with 9 bases in the middle. CDR1 LNHDA and CDR2 SQIVND come from the germline V gene (reference sequence). CDR3 length equals 12 residues. CDR3 sequence: CASSMEGSEQYF. For the CDR3, the DNA is TGTGCCAGTAGTATGGAGGGTTCCGAGCAGTACTTC.

The CDR3 sequence is CATSRPTTRNSPLHF. As DNA, the CDR3 is TGTGCCACCAGCAGACCGACAACCCGTAATTCACCCCTCCACTTT. The chain couples TRBV15 to TRBJ1-6; D is unclear. The V and J ends lost 2 bases and 6 bases respectively, with 11 bases between them. This CDR3 has 15 amino acids. CDR1 is LNHNV and CDR2 is YYDKDF in the germline V gene (reference sequence). Full variable domain (missing parts from reference TRBV15 and TRBJ1-6): DAMVIQNPRYQVTQFGKPVTLSCSQTLNHNVMYWYQQKSSQAPKLLFHYYDKDFNNEADTPDNFQSRRPNTSFCFLDIRSPGLGDTAMYLCATSRPTTRNSPLHFGNGTRLTVT.

The CDR3 spells CASSSTGGYNEQFF. CDR3 sequence (DNA): TGCGCCAGCAGCTCGACAGGGGGGTACAATGAGCAGTTCTTC. The chain carries TRBV5-1 and TRBJ2-1, with TRBD1 identical over 9 bases. V lost 3 bases and J lost 4; bases outside the gene matches: 2. Per germline, CDR1 SGHRS and CDR2 YFSETQ. The CDR3 runs to 14 residues.

The J gene is TRBJ1-1, the V gene TRBV30, with no clear D. Germline V gene lookup returns CDR1 GTSNPN and CDR2 SVGIG (reference sequence). V dropped 0 bases and J dropped 2 bases, with 7 bases sitting between them. The CDR3 has 13 amino acids. The CDR3 region is CAWSVRRNTEAFF. In DNA, the CDR3 is TGTGCCTGGAGTGTTAGGAGAAACACTGAAGCTTTCTTT.

The chain joins TRBV5-6 to TRBJ2-5, with 8 bases that match TRBD1. This CDR3 region has 14 residues. V gave up 4 bases and J gave up 2 bases; unmatched junction bases: 4. Looked up from germline, CDR1 is SGHDT and CDR2 is YYEEEE. The DNA of the CDR3 is TGTGCCAGCAGCCTCCGACAGGGGCAAGAGACCCAGTACTTC. Amino acid sequence: CASSLRQGQETQYF. The full variable domain, rest sourced from reference TRBV5-6 and TRBJ2-5, is DAGVTQSPTHLIKTRGQQVTLRCSPKSGHDTVSWYQQALGQGPQFIFQYYEEEERQRGNFPDRFSGHQFPNYSSELNVNALLLGDSALYLCASSLRQGQETQYFGPGTRLLVL.

V and J are TRBV9 and TRBJ2-1, with no clear D. V shed 0 bases and J shed 2 bases, with 6 bases lying between them. CDR3 length: 14 residues. Germline V CDR1 and CDR2: SGDLS, YYNGEE. The CDR3 sequence: CASSVDRAYNEQFF. CDR3 DNA sequence: TGTGCCAGCAGCGTAGACCGGGCCTACAATGAGCAGTTCTTC.

In DNA form, the CDR3 reads TGTGCCAGCAGCCAAGTTAGCGGGGCACAAGAGACCCAGTACTTC. It codes for CASSQVSGAQETQYF. This sequence joins TRBV4-2 and TRBJ2-5, with 8 bases fitting TRBD2. In germline, CDR1 is LGHNA, CDR2 YNFKEQ. The CDR3 has 15 residues. Trimming removed 1 base from V and 2 bases from J; junction bases left unmatched: 3.

The chain couples TRBV9 to TRBJ1-4; TRBD1 might be the D (5 bases). This CDR3 spans 13 amino acids. Deletions cut 3 bases from V and 4 bases from J, with 7 bases between. CDR1 and CDR2 (germline): SGDLS, YYNGEE. CDR3 loop: CASSGGGNEKLFF. The CDR3 DNA reads as TGTGCCAGCAGCGGCGGGGGTAATGAAAAACTGTTTTTT.